This T cell receptor beta chain was obtained from a study of immune heterogeneity within non-small cell lung tumors. V gave up 1 base and J gave up 0 bases, with 7 bases separating them. The CDR3 sequence is 15 residues long. The V gene's germline CDR1 is SGHVS and CDR2 FQNEAQ. This clonotype turned up a few times. Bulk tumor genomic DNA, 450 to 600 ng per sample, was the template. Taken during surgery, several biopsies per primary tumor were spaced as far apart as possible within the tumor mass. Patients underwent curative surgery for non-small cell lung cancer (untreated and newly diagnosed). Surgery with curative intent was being performed on the donors, who were newly diagnosed non-small cell lung cancer patients. CDR3 of TCR beta was amplified by multiplex PCR that used 32 V and 13 J primers. Each CDR3 protein gets one entry after TCRdb re-called the multiplex PCR reads with MiXCR. The profile covers around 4,700 distinct CDR3 sequences, with 20% to 25% appearing a single time and 11% taken by the ten largest.

The sequence derives from a man in his 60s with non-small cell lung cancer. The specimen sequenced was lung tumor tissue. J is TRBJ2-1 and V is TRBV7-8, with a tentative D call TRBD1 (5 bases). CDR3 protein: CASSLDRSSYNEQFF. CDR3 bases: TGTGCCAGCAGCTTAGACAGGAGCTCCTACAATGAGCAGTTCTTC. The full variable domain, rest sourced from reference TRBV7-8 and TRBJ2-1, is GAGVSQSPRYKVAKRGQDVALRCDPISGHVSLFWYQQALGQGPEFLTYFQNEAQLDKSGLPSDRFFAERPEGSVSTLKIQRTQQEDSAVYLCASSLDRSSYNEQFFGPGTRLTVL.